This section outlines one TCR beta chain sequence together with its context. The junction and the germline gene differ at one end; a read error may be behind it. These data belong to a study of shared clonotypes between healthy human individuals. The data were produced by immunoSEQ multiplex PCR, yet TCRdb's version contains in-frame clones alone and is incomplete. The table records 900,000 to 1,200,000 clones, approximately 80% of them present only once. Germline V lookup: CDR1 GTSNPN, CDR2 SVGIG (reference sequence). CDR3 length: 12 amino acids. This clonotype was obtained from a man in his late teens or twenties in good health. Some clones in this sample may be carry-over from other donors' samples. Sequencing was carried out using memory CD4+ T cells from PBMCs. Subset reported: CD45RA-negative fraction. The J gene is TRBJ2-5, the V gene TRBV30; tentative D call: TRBD2 (5 bases). CDR3: CAWGVTRETQYF. For the CDR3, the DNA is TGTGCCTGGGGTGTCACTAGGGAGACCCAGTACTTC.